This TCR beta chain was observed in a study of neurological immune-mediated disorders. Study details: Multiple sclerosis patients numbering about 34 comprised some 30 relapsing-remitting and 3 secondary progressive patients.

Germline V gene data show CDR1 as SQVTM and CDR2 as ANQGSEA. The CDR3 length is 13 residues. V was pared by 4 bases and J by 1 base, with 0 bases of the junction left unmatched. The cDNA was generated by 5'RACE with 10-nucleotide random UMIs. TCRdb analysed the 5' RACE reads with MiXCR anew, one entry per CDR3 protein. The sample shows about 52,000 distinct CDR3 sequences, approximately 3.9% of them seen only once. This clonotype was counted at least ten times. The source is a man aged 55 to 70 with multiple sclerosis. Sequencing was carried out using PBMCs. This rearrangement joins TRBV29-1 to TRBJ2-2; the match to TRBD1 covers 7 bases. The CDR3, as DNA: TGCAGCGTTGGGACAGGGAACACCGGGGAGCTGTTTTTT. This translates into CSVGTGNTGELFF.